These 5 T cell receptor beta chains share one sample of origin, sequenced in a study of monozygotic twins with inflammatory bowel disease (dated by TCRdb to 2018 to 2020). Preparation of the library involved 5' RACE. Sequencing was performed on an Illumina HiSeq 2500. TCRdb reprocessed the reads; each CDR3 protein sequence makes one entry, and DNA is unavailable. The sample's table lists a count of 300,000 to 400,000 distinct CDR3 sequences. The ten largest account for 2% to 2.5% of the sample. The specimen sequenced was blood. The receptor source for this set is a human donor with ulcerative colitis or Crohn's disease, or a healthy co-twin of an affected twin (not recorded which).

The rearrangement links TRBV29-1 to TRBJ1-1; no DNA is available, so the TRBD1 call from TCRdb remains unchecked. The CDR3 covers 13 residues. CDR1 is SQVTM, CDR2 ANQGSEA, per germline. Here the CDR3 reads CSASDRPNTEAFF.

The rearrangement uses TRBV27 and TRBJ2-5; TCRdb selects TRBD2, and the lack of DNA leaves this call unchecked. The germline gives CDR1 MNHEY, CDR2 SMNVEV (reference sequence). There are 15 residues in the CDR3. The CDR3: CASSLPGLAEETQYF.

This chain's CDR3 is CASSLGQGGYEQFF. The chain joins TRBV7-8 to TRBJ2-1; the D call of TRBD1 rests on TCRdb alone, since no DNA is present to check it. Germline CDR1 is SGHVS and CDR2 is FQNEAQ. The length of the CDR3 is 14 residues.

The chain couples TRBV2 to TRBJ1-6; TCRdb outputs TRBD1, but without DNA this stays unchecked. Per germline, CDR1 SNHLY and CDR2 FYNNEI. The CDR3 runs to 15 residues. The CDR3 reads CASREMWTGGSPLHF.

This chain connects TRBV20-1 to TRBJ2-7. CDR3 length equals 13 residues. CDR1 and CDR2 from the germline V gene are DFQATT and SNEGSKA (reference sequence). The CDR3 protein is CSARDPQSYEQYF.